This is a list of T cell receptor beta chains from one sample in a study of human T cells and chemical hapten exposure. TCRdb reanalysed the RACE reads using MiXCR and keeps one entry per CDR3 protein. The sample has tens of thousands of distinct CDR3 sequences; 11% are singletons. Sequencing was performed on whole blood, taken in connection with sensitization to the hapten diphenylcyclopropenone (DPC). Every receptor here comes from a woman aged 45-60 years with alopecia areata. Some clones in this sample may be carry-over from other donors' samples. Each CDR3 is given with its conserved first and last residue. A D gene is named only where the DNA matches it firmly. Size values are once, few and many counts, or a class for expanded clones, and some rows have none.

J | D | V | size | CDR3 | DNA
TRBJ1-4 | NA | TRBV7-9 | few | CASSLERGATNEKLFF | TGTGCCAGCAGCTTAGAACGGGGAGCAACTAATGAAAAACTGTTTTTT
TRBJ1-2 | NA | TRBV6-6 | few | CASSYEQGFNGYTF | TGTGCCAGCAGTTACGAACAGGGATTTAATGGCTACACCTTC
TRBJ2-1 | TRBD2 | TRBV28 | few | CASSLLLGGSSYNEQFF | TGTGCCAGCAGTTTACTTCTCGGGGGGAGCTCCTACAATGAGCAGTTCTTC
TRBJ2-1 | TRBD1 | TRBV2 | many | CASRTGTVYNEQFF | TGTGCCAGCAGAACCGGGACAGTGTACAATGAGCAGTTCTTC
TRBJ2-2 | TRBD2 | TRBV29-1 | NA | CSVLAGPNTGELFF | TGCAGCGTCCTAGCGGGCCCGAACACCGGGGAGCTGTTTTTT
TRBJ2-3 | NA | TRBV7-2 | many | CASSPTTTLGAQYF | TGTGCCAGCAGCCCCACTACGACCCTCGGGGCGCAGTATTTT
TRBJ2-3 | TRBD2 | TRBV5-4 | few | CASSFGLAGGPSSTDTQYF | TGTGCCAGCAGTTTCGGACTAGCGGGAGGCCCGTCGTCCACAGATACGCAGTATTTT
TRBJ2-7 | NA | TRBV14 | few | CASSSHYGAPYEQYF | TGTGCCAGCAGCTCCCACTATGGGGCCCCCTACGAGCAGTACTTC
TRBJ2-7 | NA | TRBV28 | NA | CASSGTPTYEQYF | TGTGCCAGCAGCGGGACACCTACTTACGAGCAGTACTTC
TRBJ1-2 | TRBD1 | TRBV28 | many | CASRGQDLPNYGYTF | TGTGCCAGCAGGGGACAGGACCTCCCTAACTATGGCTACACCTTC
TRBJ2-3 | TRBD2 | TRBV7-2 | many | CASSSTWGLGGGPDTQYF | TGTGCCAGCAGCTCTACCTGGGGACTGGGGGGAGGGCCAGATACGCAGTATTTT
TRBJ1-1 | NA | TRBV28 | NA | CATTGPTEAFF | TGTGCCACCACCGGACCGACTGAAGCTTTCTTT
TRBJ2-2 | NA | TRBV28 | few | CASSFPGNTGELFF | TGTGCCAGCAGTTTCCCCGGTAACACCGGGGAGCTGTTTTTT
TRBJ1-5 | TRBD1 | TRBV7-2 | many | CASSLGTGINQPQHF | TGTGCCAGCAGCTTAGGGACAGGGATCAATCAGCCCCAGCATTTT
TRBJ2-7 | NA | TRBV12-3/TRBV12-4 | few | CASSLLQSAYEQYF | TGTGCCAGCAGTTTGTTACAGTCAGCCTACGAGCAGTACTTC
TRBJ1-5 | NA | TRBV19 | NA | CASSMGTSNQPQHF | TGTGCCAGTAGTATGGGGACTAGCAATCAGCCCCAGCATTTT
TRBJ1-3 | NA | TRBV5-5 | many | CASSFGTDFSGNTIYF | TGTGCCAGCAGCTTTGGGACCGACTTTTCTGGAAACACCATATATTTT
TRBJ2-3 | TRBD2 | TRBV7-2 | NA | CASSLGTSLDTQYF | TGTGCCAGCAGCTTAGGGACTAGCTTAGATACGCAGTATTTT
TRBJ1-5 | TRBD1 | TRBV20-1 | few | CSASEVTGYQPQHF | TGCAGTGCTAGTGAAGTGACAGGGTACCAGCCCCAGCATTTT
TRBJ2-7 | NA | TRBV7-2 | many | CASSFTQVYEQYF | TGTGCCAGCAGCTTCACCCAGGTCTACGAGCAGTACTTC
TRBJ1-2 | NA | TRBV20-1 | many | CSAPKGYGYTF | TGCAGTGCTCCAAAGGGTTACGGCTACACCTTC
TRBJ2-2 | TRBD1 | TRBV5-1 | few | CASSYGQGIGGANTGELFF | TGCGCCAGCAGCTATGGACAGGGGATCGGCGGGGCGAACACCGGGGAGCTGTTTTTT
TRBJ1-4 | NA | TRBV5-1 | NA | CASSLDRPYEKLFF | TGCGCCAGCAGCTTGGATCGTCCATATGAAAAACTGTTTTTT
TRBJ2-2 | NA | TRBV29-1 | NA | CSVRPGRELFF | TGCAGCGTCCGTCCCGGTAGGGAGCTGTTTTTT
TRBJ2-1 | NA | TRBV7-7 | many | CASSSGSGGEQFF | TGTGCCAGCAGCTCGGGTTCCGGCGGTGAGCAGTTCTTC